This is a list of T cell receptor beta chains from one sample in a study of T cell repertoires in cytomegalovirus infection. Antigens for these TCRs are unknown. TCRdb analysed the reads with MiXCR anew, one entry per CDR3 protein. Of some 940,000 distinct CDR3 sequences listed, approximately 31% were seen once; the top ten hold about an eighth. This sample comprised cultured CD8+ T cells from PBMCs, obtained from culture after CMV antigen stimulation. These receptors came from a human donor in good health (CMV status not recorded). Some clones in this sample may be carry-over from other donors' samples. Both conserved end residues are part of each CDR3. Size is omitted from some rows. Given values are once, few, many or a class for expanded clones.

size: once; V: TRBV20-1; J: TRBJ2-7; CDR3: CSANLGHYEQYF
size: .; V: TRBV28; J: TRBJ2-1; CDR3: CASSPAPGGMEQFF
size: .; V: TRBV6-5; J: TRBJ2-1; CDR3: CASSYLGDNEQFF
size: .; V: TRBV7-9; J: TRBJ1-1; CDR3: CASSLADRRAFF
size: few; V: TRBV7-9; J: TRBJ2-5; CDR3: CASSLEGGRVTQYF
size: .; V: TRBV7-9; J: TRBJ1-5; CDR3: CANSLAPGQGKGAQHF
size: .; V: TRBV2; J: TRBJ2-4; CDR3: CASSGDRGVEKNIQYF
size: many; V: TRBV27; J: TRBJ1-2; CDR3: CASAGTNYGYTF
size: .; V: TRBV13; J: TRBJ2-7; CDR3: CASSGGIRGQYF
size: few; V: TRBV5-1; J: TRBJ2-1; CDR3: CASSLEFSGAAYNEQFF